Each of the 21 T cell receptor beta chains below was sequenced from the same sample in a study of cytomegalovirus exposure and HLA in healthy donors. Clones were read by immunoSEQ multiplex PCR, and TCRdb kept only the in-frame ones, dropping some. The data show tens of thousands of clones, under 96% seen once. Sequencing used PBMCs. These receptors all stem from a woman younger than 30 in good health and CMV-seropositive.

The gene calls are TRBV7-2 and TRBJ2-3; possible D gene TRBD2, 5 bases. Between the trimmed V and J ends, which lost 3 bases and 6 bases, there was a span of 22 bases. The germline V gene encodes CDR1 SGHTA and CDR2 FQGNSA. The CDR3 consists of 17 residues. CDR3 in DNA: TGTGCCAGCAGCTTTTGGGCGGGCATAATCCAAATTGATACGCAGTATTTT. It yields the protein CASSFWAGIIQIDTQYF. Full variable domain (outside the CDR3, taken from reference TRBV7-2 and TRBJ2-3): GAGVSQSPSNKVTEKGKDVELRCDPISGHTALYWYRQSLGQGLEFLIYFQGNSAPDKSGLPSDRFSAERTGGSVSTLTIQRTQQEDSAVYLCASSFWAGIIQIDTQYFGPGTRLTVL.

This clone was detected only once. CDR3 residues: CASSAGQPNEKLFF. CDR3 sequence (DNA): TGTGCCAGCAGTGCCGGACAGCCTAATGAAAAACTGTTTTTT. The chain carries TRBV28 and TRBJ1-4; perhaps TRBD1 as D (6 bases). Trimming stripped 5 bases from V and 3 bases from J, with 10 bases between. Per the germline V gene, CDR1 is MDHEN and CDR2 is SYDVKM. This CDR3 is 14 amino acids long.

J is TRBJ2-1 and V is TRBV7-2, with 12 bases matching TRBD2. The V segment lost 3 bases and the J segment 9 bases; nucleotides outside the gene matches: 9. The CDR3 covers 16 residues. Germline V gene sequence: CDR1 SGHTA, CDR2 FQGNSA. The CDR3 coding sequence is TGTGCCAGCAGCTTCTTTTCTAGCGGGAGGGCCGTTGAGCAGTTCTTC. This encodes CASSFFSSGRAVEQFF.

V is TRBV5-4 and J is TRBJ2-1, with 7 bases fitting TRBD2. Germline CDR1 SGHNT, CDR2 YYREEE (reference sequence). The V gene end was trimmed by 5 bases and the J gene end by 0 bases; junction bases not matched to a gene: 5. The CDR3 totals 15 residues. CDR3 in amino acids: CASSLAGSSYNEQFF. CDR3 DNA sequence: TGTGCCAGCAGTTTAGCGGGCAGCTCCTACAATGAGCAGTTCTTC.

The CDR3 protein is CASSPPTSVGNEQFF. The CDR3 coding sequence is TGTGCCAGCTCACCACCGACTAGCGTCGGCAATGAGCAGTTCTTC. The J gene is TRBJ2-1, the V gene TRBV18; TRBD2 matches at 8 bases. CDR1 and CDR2 (germline): KGHSH, LQKENI. CDR3 length equals 15 residues. V was clipped by 0 bases and J by 6 bases; unmatched bases: 4.

This rearrangement joins TRBV7-3 to TRBJ2-2; D possibly corresponds to TRBD1 (6 bases). V was shortened by 4 bases and J by 4 bases, with 10 bases between the two germline ends. There are 14 residues in the CDR3. Germline V gene lookup returns CDR1 SGHTA and CDR2 FQGTGA. Here the CDR3 DNA reads TGTGCCAGCAGCTGGGACATGGGCACCGGGGAGCTGTTTTTT. Protein product: CASSWDMGTGELFF.

The chain joins TRBV6-1 to TRBJ2-1; 11 nucleotides line up with TRBD2. The CDR3 runs 15 residues. CDR1 and CDR2 from the germline V gene are MNHNS and SASEGT. Trimming at V came to 3 bases and at J to 9 bases, leaving 7 bases not matched to a gene. This chain's CDR3 is CASSDRLAGYGEQFF. The DNA of the CDR3 is TGTGCCAGCAGTGACAGACTAGCGGGGTACGGTGAGCAGTTCTTC.

V and J are TRBV11-2 and TRBJ2-2; D is uncertain. CDR1 and CDR2 (germline): SGHAT, FQNNGV. The CDR3 totals 14 residues. Trimming took off 4 bases at V and 3 bases at J, with 9 bases between the two ends. The CDR3 reads CASSSDPYTGELFF. CDR3 nucleotides: TGTGCCAGCAGCTCAGACCCATACACCGGGGAGCTGTTTTTT.

The chain uses TRBV7-2 and TRBJ1-5, with 7 positions matching TRBD1. The V and J ends lost 1 base and 4 bases, in that order; junction bases with no gene match: 4. This CDR3 is built from 15 residues. From germline, CDR1 is SGHTA and CDR2 FQGNSA. The CDR3 is CASSLGGGHNQPQHF. The DNA for the CDR3 is TGTGCCAGCAGCTTAGGAGGGGGCCATAATCAGCCCCAGCATTTT.

The chain couples TRBV7-6 to TRBJ2-1; 9 bases align to TRBD2. The CDR3 contains 16 residues. V shed 0 bases and J 4 bases; nucleotides not matched to a gene: 4. The V gene's germline CDR1 is SGHVS and CDR2 FNYEAQ. The DNA for the CDR3 is TGTGCCAGCAGCTTAGCGGCTAGCGGGAAGTACAATGAGCAGTTCTTC. Amino acid sequence: CASSLAASGKYNEQFF.

This chain connects TRBV6-5 to TRBJ2-3; maybe TRBD2 (6 bases). CDR1 and CDR2 from the germline V gene are MNHEY and SVGAGI. Trimming removed 2 bases from V and 6 bases from J, with 9 bases in between. The CDR3 has 13 residues. The CDR3 is CASSYVGRDTQYF. CDR3 DNA: TGTGCCAGCAGTTACGTTGGGAGGGATACGCAGTATTTT.

This clone was recorded once. The rearrangement links TRBV29-1 to TRBJ2-7, with D maybe TRBD2 (5 bases). The ends were cut back, 7 bases at V and 1 base at J, with 11 bases in the middle. The germline CDR1 and CDR2 sequences are SQVTM and ANQGSEA. The CDR3 contains 12 residues. DNA of the CDR3: TGCAGCGCCGAGGGAGCGTCCTACGAGCAGTACTTC. Its protein is CSAEGASYEQYF.

The chain combines TRBV28 with TRBJ2-7, with 9 bases matching TRBD2. Trimming at V came to 3 bases and at J to 7 bases, leaving 13 bases not matched to a gene. The CDR3 has 16 amino acids. CDR1 is MDHEN and CDR2 is SYDVKM in the germline V gene. The CDR3 DNA is TGTGCCAGCAGTTTCCGGTCTCGCGGGAGGGCCTGGGAGCAGTACTTC. Residues: CASSFRSRGRAWEQYF.

The sample holds one count of this clone. The J gene is TRBJ1-2, the V gene TRBV5-1, with TRBD1 identical over 7 bases. The CDR3 totals 14 residues. Trimming removed 0 bases from V and 8 bases from J; junction bases left unmatched: 7. The germline gives CDR1 SGHRS, CDR2 YFSETQ. The CDR3 loop is CASSLAEGARGYTF. The CDR3 nucleotides are TGCGCCAGCAGCTTGGCCGAGGGGGCAAGAGGCTACACCTTC.

The genes are TRBV11-2 and TRBJ2-5; TRBD1 matches 7 bases. The germline V gene encodes CDR1 SGHAT and CDR2 FQNNGV. Unmatched junction bases numbered 16, after V lost 5 bases and J lost 10 bases. The CDR3 covers 15 residues. CDR3 bases: TGTGCCAGCAGCCTCCCCTGGACAGGTTCTGAGGTCCAGTACTTC. It is translated as CASSLPWTGSEVQYF.

This chain uses TRBV5-1 with TRBJ2-2; 10 bases are shared with TRBD2. From germline, CDR1 is SGHRS and CDR2 YFSETQ. This CDR3 is 16 amino acids long. The ends lost 7 bases at V and 6 bases at J; junction bases unmatched: 12. The CDR3, as DNA: TGCGCCAGCCGGAACCGACTAGCGGGTGTTCCCGGGGAGCTGTTTTTT. Its translation is CASRNRLAGVPGELFF.

This chain links TRBV7-2 with TRBJ2-1; 10 positions match TRBD2. V lost 7 bases to trimming and J lost 5 bases; unmatched junction nucleotides: 11. Per the germline V gene, CDR1 is SGHTA and CDR2 is FQGNSA. CDR3 length equals 16 residues. CDR3 nucleotides: TGTGCCAGCACCCTCCTGCCGGGACTAGCGAACAATGAGCAGTTCTTC. Translating gives CASTLLPGLANNEQFF.

The V gene is TRBV30, the J gene TRBJ2-7, with D possibly TRBD1 on 6 matching bases. The ends were cut back, 5 bases at V and 2 bases at J, with 10 bases in the middle. CDR3 length equals 12 residues. Germline loops: CDR1 GTSNPN, CDR2 SVGIG (reference sequence). The chain's CDR3 is CAWAGQPYEQYF. The CDR3 DNA follows: TGTGCCTGGGCCGGACAGCCCTACGAGCAGTACTTC.

This chain links TRBV20-1 with TRBJ1-2; D gene uncertain. The CDR3 covers 11 residues. Trimming pared 3 bases from V and 8 bases from J, leaving 10 bases between. The germline gives CDR1 DFQATT, CDR2 SNEGSKA (reference sequence). CDR3 sequence reads: CSASSPGGYTF. CDR3 sequence (DNA): TGCAGTGCTAGCTCCCCGGGGGGCTACACCTTC.

This clone has only one observation. The chain joins TRBV19 to TRBJ2-1; 9 nucleotides line up with TRBD2. This CDR3 region has 14 residues. V lost 7 bases, J lost 9 bases, and 10 bases stayed unmatched. Looked up from germline, CDR1 is LNHDA and CDR2 is SQIVND (reference sequence). The CDR3 DNA reads TGTGCCAGTAAGGGGCGGGGGGGTGGAGGTGAGCAGTTCTTC. Translation gives CASKGRGGGGEQFF. Based on the CDR3 plus reference TRBV19 and TRBJ2-1, the full variable domain is DGGITQSPKYLFRKEGQNVTLSCEQNLNHDAMYWYRQDPGQGLRLIYYSQIVNDFQKGDIAEGYSVSREKKESFPLTVTSAQKNPTAFYLCASKGRGGGGEQFFGPGTRLTVL.

The rearrangement joins TRBV5-1 to TRBJ1-4; D call uncertain. The length of the CDR3 is 12 residues. Germline CDR1 is SGHRS and CDR2 is YFSETQ. The germline V and J ends were trimmed by 4 bases and 6 bases, with 7 bases remaining between them. This CDR3 is CASSGLDEKLFF. In DNA form, the CDR3 reads TGCGCCAGCAGCGGGCTTGATGAAAAACTGTTTTTT.